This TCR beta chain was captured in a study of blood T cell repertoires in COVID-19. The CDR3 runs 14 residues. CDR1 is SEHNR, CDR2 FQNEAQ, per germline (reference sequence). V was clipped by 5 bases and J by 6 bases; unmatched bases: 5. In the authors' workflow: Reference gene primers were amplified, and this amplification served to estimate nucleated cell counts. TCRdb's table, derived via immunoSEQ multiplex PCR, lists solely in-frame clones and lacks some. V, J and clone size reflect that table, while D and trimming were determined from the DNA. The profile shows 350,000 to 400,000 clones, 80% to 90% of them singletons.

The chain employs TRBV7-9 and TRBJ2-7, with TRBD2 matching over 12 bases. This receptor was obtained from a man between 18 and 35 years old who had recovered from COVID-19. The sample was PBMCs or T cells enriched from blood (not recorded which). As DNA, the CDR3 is TGTGCCAGCAGCCCTAGGACTAGCGGGGTCGAGCAGTACTTC. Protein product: CASSPRTSGVEQYF.